The 19 T cell receptor beta chains below come from one sample, sequenced in a study of blood T cells in healthy people across ages. The use of a sample-barcoded 5' primer and a J-beta primer mix characterized a second PCR of about 7 to 12 cycles. From the 5' RACE reads, TCRdb called clonotypes with MiXCR, one entry per CDR3 protein. The sample records 650,000 or so distinct CDR3 sequences, 45% to 60% being singletons. Material for sequencing was blood. These receptors were obtained from a woman over 75 in good health.

This chain uses TRBV6-2 or TRBV6-3 with TRBJ2-2; D remains ambiguous. Trimming pared 6 bases from V and 4 bases from J, leaving 12 bases between. This CDR3 spans 14 amino acids. The germline V gene has CDR1 MNHEY and CDR2 SVGEGT. The CDR3 loop reads CASSNEKFTGELFF. CDR3 sequence (DNA): TGTGCCAGCAGCAATGAGAAGTTCACCGGGGAGCTGTTTTTT.

J is TRBJ2-3 and V is TRBV5-5, with TRBD2 identical over 9 bases. Trimming removed 2 bases from V and 5 bases from J; junction bases left unmatched: 6. This CDR3 comprises 15 residues. From germline, CDR1 is SGHKS and CDR2 YYEKEE (reference sequence). This CDR3 is CASSFGGGDKDTQYF. CDR3 coding DNA: TGTGCCAGCAGCTTCGGCGGGGGGGACAAAGATACGCAGTATTTT.

The genes are TRBV7-2 and TRBJ2-3; the match to TRBD2 covers 14 bases. Germline V lookup: CDR1 SGHTA, CDR2 FQGNSA. The CDR3 has 19 amino acids. Trimming removed 2 bases from V and 2 bases from J; junction bases left unmatched: 9. This chain's CDR3 is CASSLSGLAGAILTDTQYF. The CDR3 nucleotides are TGTGCCAGCAGCTTATCGGGACTAGCGGGAGCGATACTCACAGATACGCAGTATTTT.

This chain joins TRBV4-1 and TRBJ2-7; TRBD2 aligns across 9 bases. Germline V CDR1 and CDR2: MGHRA, YSYEKL. This CDR3 is 18 amino acids long. The V segment lost 1 base and the J segment 3 bases; nucleotides outside the gene matches: 13. The CDR3 coding sequence is TGCGCCAGCAGCCAAGGGCTAGCGGGGCCCAAACCACTCTACGAGCAGTACTTC. Protein product: CASSQGLAGPKPLYEQYF.

There are a few counts of this clonotype. The V and J genes are TRBV2 and TRBJ1-4, with 9 bases identical to TRBD1. Germline CDR1 is SNHLY and CDR2 is FYNNEI. The V segment lost 8 bases and the J segment 7 bases; nucleotides outside the gene matches: 5. The CDR3 loop spans 13 amino acids. The CDR3 coding sequence is TGTGCCAGCTCGGGACAGGGTGGTGAAAAACTGTTTTTT. Amino acid sequence: CASSGQGGEKLFF.

The V call is TRBV7-3, the J call TRBJ1-1; D not certain. There are 13 residues in the CDR3. The germline V gene encodes CDR1 SGHTA and CDR2 FQGTGA. V was trimmed by 3 bases and J by 4 bases, leaving 9 bases between them. The CDR3 sequence: CASSFGWGTEAFF. The CDR3 DNA reads as TGTGCCAGCAGCTTTGGGTGGGGCACTGAAGCTTTCTTT.

CDR3 DNA: TGCAGCGCCAGGACTAGCGGGAGCCCAGAGACCCAGTACTTC. It translates to CSARTSGSPETQYF. The gene calls are TRBV29-1 and TRBJ2-5, with 13 bases aligning to TRBD2. Germline values: CDR1 SQVTM, CDR2 ANQGSEA. CDR3 size: 14 residues. V dropped 7 bases and J dropped 4; count of bases not matched to a gene: 6.

This clonotype was picked up one time. For the CDR3, the DNA is TGCAGTGTCCTGCCCGCCGGGACAGGGGGATTGATACAGTACTTC. Amino acids: CSVLPAGTGGLIQYF. The rearrangement joins TRBV20-1 to TRBJ2-7, with 11 nucleotides matching TRBD1. The CDR3 loop spans 15 amino acids. Trimming removed 7 bases from V and 10 bases from J; junction bases left unmatched: 18. Germline V lookup: CDR1 DFQATT, CDR2 SNEGSKA (reference sequence).

About this clonotype itself: The junction and the germline gene differ at one end; a read error may be behind it. This chain links TRBV3-1 with TRBJ2-5; perhaps TRBD2 as D (5 bases). The CDR3 is made up of 15 amino acids. Germline V CDR1 and CDR2: LGHDT, YNNKEL (reference sequence). The CDR3: CASSHGIAGGETQYF. The CDR3 bases are TGTGCCAGTAGCCATGGGATTGCGGGTGGAGAGACCCAGTACTTC.

V is TRBV5-1 and J is TRBJ2-3; TRBD1 is a possible D gene (6 bases). Germline lookup yields CDR1 SGHRS and CDR2 YFSETQ. V was pared by 2 bases and J by 2 bases, with 15 bases between. The CDR3 covers 16 residues. CDR3 region: CASSFSGTPATDTQYF. CDR3 in DNA: TGCGCCAGCAGCTTCTCCGGGACACCTGCCACAGATACGCAGTATTTT.

This clonotype has just a few counts. A much larger clone lies a single base off, so this may be a read error. The V call is TRBV12-3 or TRBV12-4, the J call TRBJ2-5; D gene unclear. This CDR3 is 14 amino acids long. Trimming shortened V by 2 bases and J by 11 bases, and 18 bases separated the two germline ends. This CDR3 reads CASSLNPNGNEQYF. The CDR3 DNA sequence: TGTGCCAGCAGTTTAAACCCGAACGGCAATGAGCAGTACTTC.

This clonotype was counted at least ten times. This chain connects TRBV7-2 to TRBJ1-5, with 7 bases matching TRBD1. The CDR3 is made up of 18 amino acids. The V and J ends lost 5 bases and 5 bases, in that order; junction bases with no gene match: 18. Germline-derived CDR1 and CDR2 are SGHTA and FQGNSA. The CDR3 bases are TGTGCCAGCAGCCTAGGCCCGACAGGGCCACAATCAGATCAGCCCCAGCATTTT. Encoded protein: CASSLGPTGPQSDQPQHF.

The CDR3 DNA is TGTGCCAGCAGTTTCCTCGGGTCCAGGACTGGGGCCAACGTCCTGACTTTC. This encodes CASSFLGSRTGANVLTF. This chain links TRBV27 with TRBJ2-6; D not certain. Trimming took 3 bases from V and 2 from J, leaving 14 bases between them. The germline gives CDR1 MNHEY, CDR2 SMNVEV (reference sequence). The CDR3 extends over 17 amino acids.

The V gene is TRBV20-1, the J gene TRBJ1-2; 7 nucleotides align to TRBD1. CDR1 and CDR2 (germline): DFQATT, SNEGSKA (reference sequence). This CDR3 spans 13 amino acids. Trimming removed 6 bases from V and 7 bases from J; junction bases left unmatched: 11. The CDR3 nucleotides read TGCAGTGCACGAACTGACAGGGATGCTGGCTACACCTTC. Translating it yields CSARTDRDAGYTF.

This clonotype was observed a few times. The V call is TRBV5-5, the J call TRBJ2-7; D could derive from TRBD1 or TRBD2 (5 bases each). Deletions cut 1 base from V and 8 bases from J, with 13 bases between. The CDR3 is 13 amino acids. In germline, CDR1 is SGHKS, CDR2 YYEKEE (reference sequence). The CDR3 coding sequence is TGTGCCAGCAGCTTGCGGGACCAAGGGCAGCAGTACTTC. Protein sequence: CASSLRDQGQQYF.

In its sample, this clonotype was seen many times. The CDR3 loop is CSVVNSGRAFEQYF. The DNA of the CDR3 is TGCAGCGTTGTTAATAGCGGGAGGGCCTTCGAGCAGTACTTC. V gene TRBV29-1 combines with J gene TRBJ2-7; 11 positions agree with TRBD2. V lost 4 bases and J lost 6; bases outside the gene matches: 8. Germline CDR1 reads SQVTM; CDR2 reads ANQGSEA. The CDR3 is made up of 14 amino acids.

The chain combines TRBV12-3 or TRBV12-4 with TRBJ2-7, with D possibly matching TRBD2 (6 bases). This CDR3 spans 14 amino acids. The V end lost 8 bases, the J end lost 2 bases, and 16 bases lay between the germline ends. The CDR3 region has the DNA TGTGCCAGCCAATTCGGCGGGGATCCCTACGAGCAGTACTTC. This encodes CASQFGGDPYEQYF.

This rearrangement joins TRBV24-1 to TRBJ2-3; TRBD1 matches 7 bases. CDR1 is KGHDR and CDR2 is SFDVKD in the germline V gene. The CDR3 has 16 amino acids. After removal of 4 bases from V and 3 bases from J, the junction contained 9 bases not matched to a gene. The CDR3 nucleotides read TGTGCCACCAGTGAGACACAGGGGTGGGCGACAGATACGCAGTATTTT. Translation: CATSETQGWATDTQYF.

This clonotype has at least ten counts. The chain joins TRBV20-1 to TRBJ2-5; possibly TRBD1 for D (6 bases). This CDR3 has 14 residues. Germline V gene lookup returns CDR1 DFQATT and CDR2 SNEGSKA (reference sequence). V was trimmed by 1 base and J by 1 base, leaving 10 bases between them. CDR3 region: CSARVPGVQETQYF. Written as DNA, the CDR3 is TGCAGTGCTAGAGTTCCAGGGGTCCAAGAGACCCAGTACTTC.